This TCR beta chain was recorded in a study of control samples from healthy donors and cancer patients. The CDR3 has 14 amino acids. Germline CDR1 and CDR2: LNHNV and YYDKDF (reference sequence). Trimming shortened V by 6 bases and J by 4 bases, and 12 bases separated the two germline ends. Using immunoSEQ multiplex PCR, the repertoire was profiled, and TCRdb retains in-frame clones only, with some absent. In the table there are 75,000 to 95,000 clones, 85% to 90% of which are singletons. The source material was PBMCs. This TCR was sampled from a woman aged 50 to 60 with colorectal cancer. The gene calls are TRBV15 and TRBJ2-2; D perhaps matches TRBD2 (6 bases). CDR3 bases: TGTGCCACCAGTTCGGGGGAAAGCACCGGGGAGCTGTTTTTT. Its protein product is CATSSGESTGELFF.